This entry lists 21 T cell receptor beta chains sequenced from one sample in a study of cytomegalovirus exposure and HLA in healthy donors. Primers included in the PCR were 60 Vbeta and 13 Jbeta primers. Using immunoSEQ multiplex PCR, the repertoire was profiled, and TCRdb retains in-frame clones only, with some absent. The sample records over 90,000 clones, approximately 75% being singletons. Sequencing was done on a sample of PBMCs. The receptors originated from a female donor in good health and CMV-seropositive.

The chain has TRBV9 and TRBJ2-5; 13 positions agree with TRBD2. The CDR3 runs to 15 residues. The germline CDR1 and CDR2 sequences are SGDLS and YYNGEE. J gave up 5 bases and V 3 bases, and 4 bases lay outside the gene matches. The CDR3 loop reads CASSARTSGSETQYF. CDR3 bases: TGTGCCAGCAGCGCCCGGACTAGCGGGAGTGAGACCCAGTACTTC.

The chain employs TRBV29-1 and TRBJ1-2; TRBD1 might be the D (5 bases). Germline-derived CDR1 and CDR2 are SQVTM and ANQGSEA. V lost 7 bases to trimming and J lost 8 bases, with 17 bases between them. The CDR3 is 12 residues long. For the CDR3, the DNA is TGCAGCGCCCCAGATCCCGGGGGGGGCTACACCTTC. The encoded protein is CSAPDPGGGYTF.

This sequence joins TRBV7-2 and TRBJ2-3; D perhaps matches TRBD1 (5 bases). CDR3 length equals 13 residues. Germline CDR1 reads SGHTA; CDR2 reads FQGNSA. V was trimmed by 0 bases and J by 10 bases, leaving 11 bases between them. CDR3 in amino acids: CASSLALREPQYF. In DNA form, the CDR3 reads TGTGCCAGCAGCTTAGCGCTCAGGGAACCGCAGTATTTT.

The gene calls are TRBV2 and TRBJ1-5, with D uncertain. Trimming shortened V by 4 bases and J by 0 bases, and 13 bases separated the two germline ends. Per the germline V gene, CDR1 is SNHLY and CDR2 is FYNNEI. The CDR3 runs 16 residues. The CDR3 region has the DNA TGTGCCAGCAGTGGTACTTCCTCCAATAGCAATCAGCCCCAGCATTTT. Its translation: CASSGTSSNSNQPQHF.

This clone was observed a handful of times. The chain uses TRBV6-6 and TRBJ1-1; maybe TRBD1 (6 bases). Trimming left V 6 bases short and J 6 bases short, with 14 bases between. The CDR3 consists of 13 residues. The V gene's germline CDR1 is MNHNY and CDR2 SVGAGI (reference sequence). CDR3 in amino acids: CASSGQIQPEAFF. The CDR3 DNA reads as TGTGCCAGCAGCGGACAGATACAACCTGAAGCTTTCTTT.

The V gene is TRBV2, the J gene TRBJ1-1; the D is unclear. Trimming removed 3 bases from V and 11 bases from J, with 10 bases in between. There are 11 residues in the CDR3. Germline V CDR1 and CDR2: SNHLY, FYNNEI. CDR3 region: CASSELMRAFF. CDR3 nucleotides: TGTGCCAGCAGTGAGTTGATGAGGGCTTTCTTT.

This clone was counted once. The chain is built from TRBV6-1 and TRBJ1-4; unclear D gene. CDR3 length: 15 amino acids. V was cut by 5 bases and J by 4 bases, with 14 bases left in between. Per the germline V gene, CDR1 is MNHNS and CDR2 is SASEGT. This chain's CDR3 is CASSPSDGSNEKLFF. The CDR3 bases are TGTGCCAGCAGTCCAAGCGACGGAAGTAATGAAAAACTGTTTTTT.

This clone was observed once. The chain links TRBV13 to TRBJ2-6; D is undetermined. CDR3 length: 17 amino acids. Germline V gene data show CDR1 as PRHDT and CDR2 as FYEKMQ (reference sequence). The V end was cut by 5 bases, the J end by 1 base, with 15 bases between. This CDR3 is CASSPRVGLSGANVLTF. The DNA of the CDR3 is TGTGCCAGCAGCCCTAGAGTAGGCCTATCTGGGGCCAACGTCCTGACTTTC.

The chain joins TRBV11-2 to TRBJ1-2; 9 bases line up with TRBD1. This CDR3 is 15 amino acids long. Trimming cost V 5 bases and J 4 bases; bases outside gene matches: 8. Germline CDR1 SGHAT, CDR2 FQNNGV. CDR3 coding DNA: TGTGCCAGCAGCCCCGGGACAGGGAGTTCCTATGGCTACACCTTC. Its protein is CASSPGTGSSYGYTF.

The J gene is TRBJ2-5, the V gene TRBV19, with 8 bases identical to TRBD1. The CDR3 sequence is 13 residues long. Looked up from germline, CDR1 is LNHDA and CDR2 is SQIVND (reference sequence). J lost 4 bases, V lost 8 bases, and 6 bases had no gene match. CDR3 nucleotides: TGTGCCAGTCGAGACAGGGGATCAGAGACCCAGTACTTC. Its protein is CASRDRGSETQYF.

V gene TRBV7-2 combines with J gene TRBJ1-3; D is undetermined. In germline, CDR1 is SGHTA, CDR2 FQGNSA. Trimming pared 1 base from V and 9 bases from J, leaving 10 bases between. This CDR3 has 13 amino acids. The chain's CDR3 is CASSLDALSTIYF. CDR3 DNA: TGTGCCAGCAGCTTAGACGCCCTCAGCACCATATATTTT.

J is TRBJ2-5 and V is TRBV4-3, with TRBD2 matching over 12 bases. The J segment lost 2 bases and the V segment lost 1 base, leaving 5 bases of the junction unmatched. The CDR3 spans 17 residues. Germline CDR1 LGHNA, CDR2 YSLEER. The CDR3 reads CASSQGLAGEGQETQYF. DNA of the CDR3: TGCGCCAGCAGCCAAGGACTAGCGGGGGAGGGTCAAGAGACCCAGTACTTC.

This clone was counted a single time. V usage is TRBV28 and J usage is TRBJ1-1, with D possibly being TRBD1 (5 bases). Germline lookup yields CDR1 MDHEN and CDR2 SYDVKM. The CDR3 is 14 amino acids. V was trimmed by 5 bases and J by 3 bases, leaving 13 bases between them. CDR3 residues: CASSLRVMDTEAFF. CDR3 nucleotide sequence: TGTGCCAGCAGTCTCAGGGTAATGGACACTGAAGCTTTCTTT.

The CDR3 region is CASSFRNTEAFF. In nucleotides, the CDR3 is TGTGCCAGCAGTTTCAGGAACACTGAAGCTTTCTTT. The chain combines TRBV5-8 with TRBJ1-1; D gene uncertain. The CDR3 is made up of 12 amino acids. V lost 5 bases and J lost 1, with 6 bases in between. Germline assignment: CDR1 SGHTS and CDR2 YDEGEE.

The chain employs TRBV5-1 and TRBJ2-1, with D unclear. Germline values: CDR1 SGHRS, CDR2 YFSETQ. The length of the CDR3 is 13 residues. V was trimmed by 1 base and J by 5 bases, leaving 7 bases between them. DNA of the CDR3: TGCGCCAGCAGCTTGATGGCGGACAATGAGCAGTTCTTC. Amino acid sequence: CASSLMADNEQFF. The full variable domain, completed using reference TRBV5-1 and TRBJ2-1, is KAGVTQTPRYLIKTRGQQVTLSCSPISGHRSVSWYQQTPGQGLQFLFEYFSETQRNKGNFPGRFSGRQFSNSRSEMNVSTLELGDSALYLCASSLMADNEQFFGPGTRLTVL.

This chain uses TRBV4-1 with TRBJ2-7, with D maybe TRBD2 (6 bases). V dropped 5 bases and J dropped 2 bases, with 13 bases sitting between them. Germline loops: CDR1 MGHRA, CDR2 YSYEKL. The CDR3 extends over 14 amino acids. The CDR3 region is CASSTRDFPYEQYF. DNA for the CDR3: TGCGCCAGCAGCACCCGGGACTTCCCCTACGAGCAGTACTTC.

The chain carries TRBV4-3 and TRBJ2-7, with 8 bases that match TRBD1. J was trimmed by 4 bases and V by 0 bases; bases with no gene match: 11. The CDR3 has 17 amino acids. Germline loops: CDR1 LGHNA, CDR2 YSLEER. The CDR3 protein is CASSQEWPDRAWYEQYF. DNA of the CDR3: TGCGCCAGCAGCCAAGAATGGCCGGACAGGGCATGGTACGAGCAGTACTTC.

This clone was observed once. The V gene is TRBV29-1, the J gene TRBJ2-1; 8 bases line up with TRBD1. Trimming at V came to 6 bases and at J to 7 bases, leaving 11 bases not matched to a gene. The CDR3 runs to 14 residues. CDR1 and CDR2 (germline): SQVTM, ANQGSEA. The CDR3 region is CSVGDRGLRNEQFF. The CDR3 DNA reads TGCAGCGTGGGAGACAGGGGTCTACGGAATGAGCAGTTCTTC.

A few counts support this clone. CDR3 DNA sequence: TGTGCCACCAGCAGAGATCCAGGGGGTGAGCAGTTCTTC. Its protein product is CATSRDPGGEQFF. The rearrangement uses TRBV15 and TRBJ2-1; TRBD1 agrees at 7 bases. V was pared by 0 bases and J by 9 bases, with 2 bases of the junction left unmatched. CDR3 size: 13 residues. CDR1 LNHNV and CDR2 YYDKDF come from the germline V gene (reference sequence). Drawing the rest from reference TRBV15 and TRBJ2-1, the complete variable domain is DAMVIQNPRYQVTQFGKPVTLSCSQTLNHNVMYWYQQKSSQAPKLLFHYYDKDFNNEADTPDNFQSRRPNTSFCFLDIRSPGLGDTAMYLCATSRDPGGEQFFGPGTRLTVL.

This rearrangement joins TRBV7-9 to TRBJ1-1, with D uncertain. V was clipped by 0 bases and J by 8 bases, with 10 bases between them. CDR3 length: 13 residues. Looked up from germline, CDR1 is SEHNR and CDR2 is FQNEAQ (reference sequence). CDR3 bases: TGTGCCAGCAGCTTAGCCGGGTTAACAGAAGCTTTCTTT. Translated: CASSLAGLTEAFF.

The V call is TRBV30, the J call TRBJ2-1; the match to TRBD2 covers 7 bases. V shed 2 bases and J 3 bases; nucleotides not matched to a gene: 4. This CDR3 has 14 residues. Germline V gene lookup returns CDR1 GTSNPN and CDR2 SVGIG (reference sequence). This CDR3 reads CAWSLWEGYNEQFF. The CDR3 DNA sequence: TGTGCCTGGAGTTTGTGGGAGGGCTACAATGAGCAGTTCTTC.